The 3 T cell receptor beta chains given below trace back to one sample, sequenced in a study of cytomegalovirus exposure and HLA in healthy donors. Profiled with immunoSEQ multiplex PCR; TCRdb holds only in-frame clones, not every one. The sample lists around 300,000 clones, 65% to 90% occurring once. Material: PBMCs. The receptors originated from a woman aged 18-35 years in good health and CMV-seronegative.

This chain uses TRBV5-1 with TRBJ2-7; D unresolved. Germline CDR1 SGHRS, CDR2 YFSETQ. Trimming shortened V by 4 bases and J by 0 bases, and 14 bases separated the two germline ends. CDR3 length: 15 amino acids. The CDR3 DNA reads as TGCGCCAGCAGCCCCTGGTTCCCCAGCTCCTACGAGCAGTACTTC. Its translation: CASSPWFPSSYEQYF.

This CDR3 reads CASSLRTGVGPDTQYF. CDR3 coding DNA: TGCGCCAGCAGCTTGCGGACAGGGGTCGGCCCAGATACGCAGTATTTT. V gene TRBV5-1 combines with J gene TRBJ2-3, with TRBD1 identical over 9 bases. The CDR3 loop spans 16 amino acids. The V gene end was trimmed by 1 base and the J gene end by 4 bases; junction bases not matched to a gene: 7. CDR1 and CDR2 (germline): SGHRS, YFSETQ. The variable domain in full, completed from reference TRBV5-1 and TRBJ2-3, reads KAGVTQTPRYLIKTRGQQVTLSCSPISGHRSVSWYQQTPGQGLQFLFEYFSETQRNKGNFPGRFSGRQFSNSRSEMNVSTLELGDSALYLCASSLRTGVGPDTQYFGPGTRLTVL.

The CDR3 loop is CASSVGATGTGNTIYF. CDR3 nucleotide sequence: TGTGCCAGCAGCGTAGGGGCGACAGGGACTGGAAACACCATATATTTT. The chain uses TRBV9 and TRBJ1-3, with 7 positions matching TRBD1. This CDR3 region has 16 residues. Trimming at V came to 0 bases and at J to 2 bases, leaving 5 bases not matched to a gene. Germline V CDR1 and CDR2: SGDLS, YYNGEE.